One sample yielded the 21 T cell receptor beta chains listed below, sequenced in a study of shared clonotypes between healthy human individuals. Using immunoSEQ multiplex PCR, the repertoire was profiled, and TCRdb retains in-frame clones only, with some absent. The sample lists roughly 2,300,000 clones, about nine tenths occurring once. Sample: naive CD4+ T cells from PBMCs. The sample's subset: CD45RA+ positively selected. Every receptor here comes from a man between 18 and 29 years old in good health. Some clones in this sample may be carry-over from other donors' samples.

The J gene is TRBJ2-2, the V gene TRBV5-6, with D unclear. The V and J ends lost 2 bases and 3 bases respectively, with 17 bases between them. CDR3 length: 17 amino acids. Germline V gene data show CDR1 as SGHDT and CDR2 as YYEEEE. The CDR3 loop reads CASSFPRVSTDTGELFF. The CDR3 DNA follows: TGTGCCAGCAGCTTCCCTCGGGTTAGCACGGACACCGGGGAGCTGTTTTTT.

J is TRBJ2-3 and V is TRBV7-3, with D possibly matching TRBD1 (6 bases). The CDR3 has 14 amino acids. The V and J ends lost 5 bases and 0 bases respectively, with 9 bases between them. Germline V CDR1 and CDR2: SGHTA, FQGTGA. CDR3 coding DNA: TGTGCCAGCAGCACAGGACAGAGCACAGATACGCAGTATTTT. Amino acids: CASSTGQSTDTQYF.

The chain carries TRBV5-4 and TRBJ1-2; D may be TRBD1 (5 bases). This CDR3 region has 12 residues. Germline V gene data show CDR1 as SGHNT and CDR2 as YYREEE (reference sequence). V was trimmed by 4 bases and J by 4 bases, leaving 8 bases between them. The CDR3 protein is CASSEGSYGYTF. DNA for the CDR3: TGTGCCAGCAGCGAGGGGTCCTATGGCTACACCTTC.

This clone was counted between two and nine times. This chain links TRBV19 with TRBJ2-7; D uncertain. There are 11 residues in the CDR3. The V end lost 9 bases, the J end lost 6 bases, and 12 bases lay between the germline ends. CDR1 and CDR2 (germline): LNHDA, SQIVND (reference sequence). The CDR3 DNA follows: TGTGCCAGCATTTACCCGATCGAGCAGTACTTC. Residues: CASIYPIEQYF.

The chain combines TRBV7-3 with TRBJ2-1; 8 nucleotides line up with TRBD2. The V and J ends lost 5 bases and 4 bases, in that order; junction bases with no gene match: 7. The CDR3 runs to 15 residues. The germline CDR1 and CDR2 sequences are SGHTA and FQGTGA. In nucleotides, the CDR3 is TGTGCCAGCAGCCCCCGGGGGGGTCCTTACAATGAGCAGTTCTTC. Protein product: CASSPRGGPYNEQFF. The full variable domain, with the rest looked up from reference TRBV7-3 and TRBJ2-1, is GAGVSQTPSNKVTEKGKYVELRCDPISGHTALYWYRQSLGQGPEFLIYFQGTGAADDSGLPNDRFFAVRPEGSVSTLKIQRTERGDSAVYLCASSPRGGPYNEQFFGPGTRLTVL.

V usage is TRBV4-1 and J usage is TRBJ2-5; possible D gene TRBD2, 6 bases. The germline V gene encodes CDR1 MGHRA and CDR2 YSYEKL. V lost 0 bases, J lost 5 bases, and 16 bases lay in between. There are 16 residues in the CDR3. The DNA of the CDR3 is TGCGCCAGCAGCCAAGATTCGGGGGTAATAGGGGAGACCCAGTACTTC. It encodes CASSQDSGVIGETQYF.

The CDR3 coding sequence is TGTGCCTGGTCGCCTCGGGCCCAGGGGTGGAATGGCTACACCTTC. Its translation is CAWSPRAQGWNGYTF. The chain is built from TRBV30 and TRBJ1-2; D perhaps matches TRBD1 (6 bases). This CDR3 has 15 residues. V was clipped by 5 bases and J by 6 bases, with 22 bases between them. Germline V CDR1 and CDR2: GTSNPN, SVGIG (reference sequence).

This clone was seen just once. This chain uses TRBV9 with TRBJ2-7; TRBD2 might be the D (6 bases). The CDR3 contains 15 residues. V was cut by 2 bases and J by 4 bases, with 16 bases left in between. From germline, CDR1 is SGDLS and CDR2 YYNGEE. The CDR3 nucleotides are TGTGCCAGCAGCGTGGGGGTGGGAGGTTCGTACGAGCAGTACTTC. This encodes CASSVGVGGSYEQYF.

The V call is TRBV15, the J call TRBJ1-2, with 8 nucleotides matching TRBD1. V was clipped by 3 bases and J by 6 bases; unmatched bases: 0. This CDR3 contains 12 residues. Per germline, CDR1 LNHNV and CDR2 YYDKDF (reference sequence). For the CDR3, the DNA is TGTGCCACCAGCAGGACAGGGGATGGCTACACCTTC. Translating gives CATSRTGDGYTF. The full variable domain, rest sourced from reference TRBV15 and TRBJ1-2, is DAMVIQNPRYQVTQFGKPVTLSCSQTLNHNVMYWYQQKSSQAPKLLFHYYDKDFNNEADTPDNFQSRRPNTSFCFLDIRSPGLGDTAMYLCATSRTGDGYTFGSGTRLTVV.

This clone has a handful of counts. Written as DNA, the CDR3 is TGTGCCAGCAGCTTAACTAGCGGGAGCACAGATACGCAGTATTTT. Residues: CASSLTSGSTDTQYF. The gene calls are TRBV7-3 and TRBJ2-3; 7 bases align to TRBD2. Per germline, CDR1 SGHTA and CDR2 FQGTGA. The CDR3 has 15 residues. The V and J ends lost 0 bases and 0 bases, in that order; junction bases with no gene match: 0.

The rearrangement uses TRBV10-3 and TRBJ2-3; 12 nucleotides match TRBD2. The CDR3 runs 17 residues. Per germline, CDR1 ENHRY and CDR2 SYGVKD. V was pared by 3 bases and J by 5 bases, with 9 bases of the junction left unmatched. CDR3 coding DNA: TGTGCCATCAGTGATGCGACTAGCGGGAGCGTCGTAGATACGCAGTATTTT. Its protein is CAISDATSGSVVDTQYF.

The CDR3 coding sequence is TGTGCCAGCAGCCAAACTAGGGGGCCGGGTCACGAGCAGTACTTC. Its protein is CASSQTRGPGHEQYF. The V gene is TRBV7-8, the J gene TRBJ2-7; 7 nucleotides align to TRBD1. The CDR3 sequence is 15 residues long. V shed 5 bases and J 5 bases; nucleotides not matched to a gene: 12. Per germline, CDR1 SGHVS and CDR2 FQNEAQ.

In its sample, this clone was seen once. This chain links TRBV4-1 with TRBJ2-5; D possibly matches TRBD1 or TRBD2 (5 bases each). The CDR3 contains 14 residues. Germline CDR1 is MGHRA and CDR2 is YSYEKL. Trimming shortened V by 0 bases and J by 5 bases, and 10 bases separated the two germline ends. CDR3 sequence: CASSQDSWGETQYF. The CDR3 nucleotides are TGCGCCAGCAGCCAAGATTCCTGGGGGGAGACCCAGTACTTC.

The V call is TRBV5-1, the J call TRBJ2-1, with D perhaps TRBD2 (6 bases). Trimming stripped 2 bases from V and 10 bases from J, with 16 bases between. CDR1 and CDR2 (germline): SGHRS, YFSETQ. CDR3 length equals 14 residues. This chain's CDR3 is CASSFPSRGWEQFF. The CDR3 nucleotides read TGCGCCAGCAGCTTTCCTAGCCGGGGGTGGGAGCAGTTCTTC.

The chain combines TRBV30 with TRBJ1-2, with D perhaps matching TRBD1 (6 bases). CDR3 size: 14 residues. Germline V CDR1 and CDR2: GTSNPN, SVGIG (reference sequence). Trimming stripped 0 bases from V and 4 bases from J, with 12 bases between. The chain's CDR3 is CAWSVRDTIYGYTF. The CDR3 coding sequence is TGTGCCTGGAGTGTTCGGGACACAATCTATGGCTACACCTTC.

The rearrangement uses TRBV18 and TRBJ2-1, with TRBD1 matching over 12 bases. The ends lost 4 bases at V and 7 bases at J; junction bases unmatched: 14. The length of the CDR3 is 18 residues. Germline CDR1 and CDR2: KGHSH and LQKENI. CDR3 sequence reads: CASSQNRAGTGGKNEQFF. The DNA of the CDR3 is TGTGCCAGCTCACAAAACAGAGCCGGGACAGGGGGCAAGAATGAGCAGTTCTTC.

The chain employs TRBV18 and TRBJ1-2; 8 nucleotides line up with TRBD1. The CDR3 length is 11 residues. Trimming removed 3 bases from V and 13 bases from J; junction bases left unmatched: 4. The germline CDR1 and CDR2 sequences are KGHSH and LQKENI. CDR3 sequence: CASSPDRESTF. DNA for the CDR3: TGTGCCAGCTCACCGGACAGGGAAAGCACCTTC.

The V gene is TRBV28, the J gene TRBJ1-2; tentative D call: TRBD1 (6 bases). V was trimmed by 3 bases and J by 8 bases, leaving 19 bases between them. CDR1 is MDHEN and CDR2 is SYDVKM in the germline V gene. The CDR3 runs 15 residues. The CDR3 DNA follows: TGTGCCAGCAGTTTCCCGTCGACAAACAGGGTCGGCTACACCTTC. It yields the protein CASSFPSTNRVGYTF.

The chain recombines TRBV28 with TRBJ2-7, with 7 bases identical to TRBD1. After removal of 7 bases from V and 3 bases from J, the junction contained 9 bases not matched to a gene. Per germline, CDR1 MDHEN and CDR2 SYDVKM. This CDR3 region has 14 residues. CDR3 in DNA: TGTGCCAGCAACTCGGGACAGTTAATCTACGAGCAGTACTTC. Its translation: CASNSGQLIYEQYF.

The chain is built from TRBV28 and TRBJ2-3, with D perhaps matching TRBD1 (6 bases). Germline V gene lookup returns CDR1 MDHEN and CDR2 SYDVKM. This CDR3 comprises 17 residues. With 5 bases removed from V and 0 bases from J, the gap between germline ends came to 18 bases. Written as DNA, the CDR3 is TGTGCCAGCAGTACTCCCGGACAGATTACTAGCACAGATACGCAGTATTTT. It translates to CASSTPGQITSTDTQYF.

This clone was seen a few times. This sample includes further DNA sequences coding for the same CDR3. The chain has TRBV29-1 and TRBJ1-1, with unresolved D. Germline CDR1 SQVTM, CDR2 ANQGSEA. This CDR3 has 11 amino acids. V dropped 7 bases and J dropped 0 bases, with 6 bases sitting between them. The CDR3 reads CSGQLNTEAFF. In nucleotides, the CDR3 is TGCAGCGGCCAACTGAACACTGAAGCTTTCTTT.